The T cell receptor (beta chain) under discussion was sequenced for a study of T cell responses to AZD1222 COVID-19 vaccine. Whole-study findings and limits: The peak T cell response came first, and repertoires were sampled only after it. Females outnumbered males among donors, who were mostly white British; clonal diversity was possibly underestimated.

Trimming shortened V by 5 bases and J by 2 bases, and 17 bases separated the two germline ends. Germline CDR1 SGDLS, CDR2 YYNGEE. The CDR3 contains 17 residues. Note on this clone: Its antigen is unidentified.

Sequencing was performed with immunoSEQ multiplex PCR; in TCRdb, only in-frame clones are kept and a portion is missing. The profile shows approximately 70,000 clones, 82% of them singletons. The TCR comes from an adult in good health. Sequencing was performed on peripheral blood, taken on day 0 of AZD1222 vaccination. The J gene is TRBJ2-6, the V gene TRBV9; the D gene is possibly TRBD2 (6 bases). The CDR3 is CASRSPLGGTGANVLTF. The CDR3 nucleotides are TGTGCCAGCAGGTCCCCCTTGGGGGGAACTGGGGCCAACGTCCTGACTTTC.